Below, one T cell receptor (beta chain) is given with its context. This clonotype was counted only a few times. The antigen it recognizes is unknown. Per-nucleotide qualities are absent, and no much larger clonotype sits a single base away. This sample is part of a study of early T cells in non-severe SARS-CoV-2 infection listed by TCRdb under 2021. Regarding the study in general: Because TCR sequencing was done on bulk RNA from unsorted whole blood, the alpha and beta chains could not be paired.

Results and caveats for the whole study, not just this receptor: Matching against VDJdb was skewed toward anti-spike CD8 responses, likely underestimated virus-specific expansions, and missed private and CD4 specificities.

V is clipped by 7 bases and J by 9 bases, and the sequence between their germline boundaries is 22 bases long. CDR1 and CDR2 were assigned from the germline V gene as SQVTM and ANQGSEA. The CDR3, from cysteine to phenylalanine, totals 13 residues. Here the CDR3 DNA is all that survives: 39 bases in frame from base 1. Libraries were prepared through 5' RACE. TCRdb names NextSeq 500 as the instrument used. The TCR library protocol attached unique molecular identifiers to individual cDNA molecules to correct for sequencing error and PCR bias. Both TCR alpha and beta chains were sequenced, and tight co-correlation was observed between alpha and beta sequence abundances in each sample. Per the original workflow: Decombinator V4 was used to annotate the V gene, J gene and CDR3 of the TCR sequences. Expanded TCRs were defined as changing significantly between any two time points under a Poisson model with p below 0.0001. TCR abundances were normalised to the total number of TCRs sequenced in each sample and reported as counts per million. MAIT TCRs were defined by TRAV1-2 paired with TRAJ12, TRAJ20 or TRAJ33, and iNKT TCRs by TRAV10 paired with TRAJ18. VDJdb, accessed 1 November 2021, was searched for CMV, EBV and SARS-CoV-2 annotated TCRs, excluding TCRs annotated for multiple antigens. The public reads were quality trimmed at Q25 with fastp and then assembled into clones with MiXCR by TCRdb, keeping productive beta chains. Every entry covers one CDR3 protein and lists the most common genes and DNA from its rows. The V and J calls, along with clone size, are taken from TCRdb and not from the paper's own processing. The sample data list some 59,000 distinct CDR3 sequences, and about 10% of these were observed just once. 4.5% to 5.5% of the sample lies in the top ten.

A case-control design nested within a healthcare worker cohort in London, UK, was used, with weekly nasopharyngeal swab PCR tests and blood sampling performed. Healthcare workers were enrolled in the week of the UK lockdown, from 23 to 31 March 2020, and were followed every week for up to roughly 15 weeks. The V and J segments used are TRBV29-1 and TRBJ2-7; a tentative D match to TRBD2 spans 5 bases. The source is an adult who was a healthcare worker with PCR-confirmed SARS-CoV-2 infection or an uninfected control (not recorded which). Sequencing was carried out using whole blood. The CDR3 loop reads CSAVVGLYEGQYF. The DNA reads as follows: TGCAGCGCCGTGGTCGGACTCTACGAGGGGCAGTACTTC.